This TCR beta chain was identified during a study of blood T cell repertoires in COVID-19. Overall study context: The United States, Italy and Spain were the sources of the acute and convalescent COVID-19 samples. T cells, B-cell-depleted T cells, or PBMCs provided the cDNA or gDNA that served as material.

Original processing methods: Amplification of reference gene primers provided the estimated nucleated cell counts. Only in-frame clones appear in the TCRdb table, and some are missing; sequencing was by immunoSEQ multiplex PCR. The V and J calls and clone size were taken over from that table, and D and trimming were inferred from the DNA. The repertoire has some 100,000 clones, roughly nine tenths of them found once; the top ten carry more than 1.5%. This CDR3 spans 16 amino acids. With V trimmed by 3 bases and J by 0 bases, 5 bases remained unmatched. Germline CDR1 and CDR2: SGDLS and YYNGEE. The chain carries TRBV9 and TRBJ1-1; 10 bases align to TRBD1. The receptor's source is a human donor with active COVID-19. The donor label of this sample is uncertain. Input material: peripheral blood. The CDR3, as DNA: TGTGCCAGCAGCGGACAGGGGGCGGTCATGAACACTGAAGCTTTCTTT. This gives the protein CASSGQGAVMNTEAFF.